The 32 T cell receptor beta chains below all came from one sample that was sequenced in a study of T cell responses to AZD1222 COVID-19 vaccine. Libraries were prepared by immunoSEQ multiplex PCR; TCRdb keeps only in-frame clonotypes and omits some of them. The top ten clones hold less than 8% of a sample with nearly 110,000 clones, roughly 90% of them seen once. The input for sequencing was peripheral blood, taken on day 0 of AZD1222 vaccination. The receptors here all came from an adult in good health.

The gene calls are TRBV27 and TRBJ1-5, with D possibly being TRBD1 (6 bases). V lost 5 bases and J 3 bases, leaving 17 bases between the germline ends. Germline V gene sequence: CDR1 MNHEY, CDR2 SMNVEV (reference sequence). CDR3 length equals 16 residues. This CDR3 is CASSRYRDINNQPQHF. The CDR3 coding sequence is TGTGCCAGCAGTCGTTACCGGGACATCAACAATCAGCCCCAGCATTTT.

This clone was seen just once. This chain links TRBV11-1 with TRBJ2-2, with a tentative D call TRBD1 (5 bases). Germline values: CDR1 SGHAT, CDR2 FQDESV (reference sequence). V was pared by 5 bases and J by 2 bases, with 15 bases between. The CDR3 extends over 16 amino acids. The chain's CDR3 is CASSRRQTRNTGELFF. CDR3 nucleotides: TGTGCCAGCAGCAGACGACAGACAAGAAACACCGGGGAGCTGTTTTTT.

J is TRBJ2-7 and V is TRBV28; TRBD2 might be the D (5 bases). V dropped 5 bases and J dropped 2 bases, with 13 bases sitting between them. Germline CDR1 is MDHEN and CDR2 is SYDVKM. The CDR3 totals 14 residues. The CDR3: CASSPSGGAYEQYF. CDR3 nucleotide sequence: TGTGCCAGCAGTCCCAGCGGCGGAGCCTACGAGCAGTACTTC.

This clone was observed a handful of times. The chain combines TRBV28 with TRBJ2-5, with a tentative D call TRBD2 (6 bases). The CDR3 sequence is 15 residues long. Germline CDR1 and CDR2: MDHEN and SYDVKM. The ends were cut back, 6 bases at V and 1 base at J, with 15 bases in the middle. The CDR3 sequence is CASSLAGTFQETQYF. CDR3 DNA sequence: TGTGCCAGCAGCCTCGCGGGGACTTTCCAAGAGACCCAGTACTTC.

Only one count was recorded for this clone. The chain has TRBV28 and TRBJ2-5, with a possible D match to TRBD2 (6 bases). The ends were cut back, 8 bases at V and 5 bases at J, with 9 bases in the middle. The CDR3 covers 11 residues. CDR1 and CDR2 from the germline V gene are MDHEN and SYDVKM. The CDR3 DNA reads as TGTGCCAGCGGAGGAGGGGAGACCCAGTACTTC. Encoded protein: CASGGGETQYF. The full variable domain, with the rest looked up from reference TRBV28 and TRBJ2-5, is DVKVTQSSRYLVKRTGEKVFLECVQDMDHENMFWYRQDPGLGLRLIYFSYDVKMKEKGDIPEGYSVSREKKERFSLILESASTNQTSMYLCASGGGETQYFGPGTRLLVL.

CDR3 DNA sequence: TGTGCCAGCAGCTTAGGGTCCCAGACCCACGAGCAGTACTTC. It translates to CASSLGSQTHEQYF. J is TRBJ2-7 and V is TRBV5-6; no reliable D call. Germline V gene data show CDR1 as SGHDT and CDR2 as YYEEEE. The length of the CDR3 is 14 residues. The V gene lost 2 bases and the J gene lost 5 bases, with 14 bases spanning the gap.

The chain employs TRBV18 and TRBJ1-2; the match to TRBD1 covers 7 bases. This CDR3 has 15 amino acids. Germline values: CDR1 KGHSH, CDR2 LQKENI. Trimming cost V 2 bases and J 4 bases; bases outside gene matches: 7. The CDR3 nucleotides are TGTGCCAGCTCACCAGGTGGGACAGATCTCTATGGCTACACCTTC. It encodes CASSPGGTDLYGYTF.

The V and J genes are TRBV7-2 and TRBJ1-1, with 7 bases fitting TRBD1. Germline-derived CDR1 and CDR2 are SGHTA and FQGNSA. The CDR3 extends over 15 amino acids. The trim removed 4 bases at V and 5 bases at J, leaving 10 bases unmatched. The CDR3 here is CASSSQTGWRTEAFF. CDR3 coding DNA: TGTGCCAGCAGCTCCCAGACAGGGTGGAGGACTGAAGCTTTCTTT. The complete variable domain, with remaining parts taken from reference TRBV7-2 and TRBJ1-1, reads GAGVSQSPSNKVTEKGKDVELRCDPISGHTALYWYRQSLGQGLEFLIYFQGNSAPDKSGLPSDRFSAERTGGSVSTLTIQRTQQEDSAVYLCASSSQTGWRTEAFFGQGTRLTVV.

The V and J genes are TRBV28 and TRBJ2-1; TRBD2 matches at 9 bases. The germline V gene encodes CDR1 MDHEN and CDR2 SYDVKM. After removal of 8 bases from V and 4 bases from J, the junction contained 12 bases not matched to a gene. The CDR3 loop spans 16 amino acids. CDR3 DNA: TGTGCCAGCCACCCTGAGGTAGCGGGAGTTTACAATGAGCAGTTCTTC. Its translation is CASHPEVAGVYNEQFF.

The chain carries TRBV24-1 and TRBJ2-5; D call uncertain. There are 18 residues in the CDR3. Trimming removed 3 bases at V and 0 bases at J, with 19 bases between. Germline CDR1 KGHDR, CDR2 SFDVKD. CDR3 in DNA: TGTGCCACCAGTGATCCCCCGGCTAGTAACGATTACCAAGAGACCCAGTACTTC. Amino acids: CATSDPPASNDYQETQYF.

In its sample, this clone was seen once. The V and J genes are TRBV30 and TRBJ1-4; D perhaps matches TRBD1 (5 bases). CDR1 GTSNPN and CDR2 SVGIG come from the germline V gene (reference sequence). V lost 5 bases and J lost 6, with 16 bases in between. The CDR3 is made up of 14 amino acids. The CDR3 loop reads CAWQRAGPYEKLFF. The CDR3 bases are TGTGCCTGGCAAAGGGCAGGGCCCTATGAAAAACTGTTTTTT.

The rearrangement uses TRBV19 and TRBJ2-1; TRBD2 matches 14 bases. Germline V lookup: CDR1 LNHDA, CDR2 SQIVND (reference sequence). The CDR3 consists of 18 residues. J gave up 8 bases and V 3 bases, and 12 bases lay outside the gene matches. The CDR3 bases are TGTGCCAGTAGTATTGGACTAGCGGGAGGTCGACTCCACGATGAGCAGTTCTTC. Translated, it gives CASSIGLAGGRLHDEQFF.

This clone turned up a few times. This CDR3 is CASSFVGQPQHF. CDR3 DNA sequence: TGTGCCAGCAGCTTCGTCGGTCAGCCCCAGCATTTT. The chain has TRBV7-8 and TRBJ1-5; D gene uncertain. The CDR3 is 12 amino acids. Germline CDR1 and CDR2: SGHVS and FQNEAQ. V was clipped by 3 bases and J by 6 bases, with 6 bases between them.

V usage is TRBV5-4 and J usage is TRBJ2-3; tentatively, D is TRBD1 or TRBD2 (5 bases each). Germline V lookup: CDR1 SGHNT, CDR2 YYREEE (reference sequence). The V end lost 2 bases, the J end lost 6 bases, and 16 bases lay between the germline ends. There are 15 residues in the CDR3. CDR3 in DNA: TGTGCCAGCAGCTTAAAACAGACGGGGCAGGATACGCAGTATTTT. Protein: CASSLKQTGQDTQYF.

J is TRBJ2-3 and V is TRBV12-5; weak D call: TRBD2 (5 bases). Germline-derived CDR1 and CDR2 are LGHNT and FRNRAP. Trimming cost V 0 bases and J 2 bases, with 9 bases left between them. The CDR3 length is 15 residues. CDR3 amino acids: CASGLVLGPTDTQYF. CDR3 nucleotide sequence: TGTGCTAGTGGTTTGGTACTAGGGCCCACAGATACGCAGTATTTT.

The rearrangement links TRBV5-1 to TRBJ2-2, with a weak D call TRBD2 (6 bases). This CDR3 has 15 residues. Germline CDR1 reads SGHRS; CDR2 reads YFSETQ. V dropped 0 bases and J dropped 3 bases, with 9 bases sitting between them. In DNA, the CDR3 is TGCGCCAGCAGCTTGGCGGGGGTGGACACCGGGGAGCTGTTTTTT. This translates into CASSLAGVDTGELFF.

The chain is built from TRBV4-3 and TRBJ1-1; 9 bases align to TRBD1. CDR3 size: 16 residues. The V and J ends lost 4 bases and 10 bases, in that order; junction bases with no gene match: 16. Germline CDR1 is LGHNA and CDR2 is YSLEER. The CDR3 is CASSLRPGQGSVAAFF. CDR3 nucleotide sequence: TGCGCCAGCAGCCTACGGCCGGGACAGGGTAGTGTCGCAGCTTTCTTT.

J is TRBJ1-3 and V is TRBV5-1; no clear D gene. CDR1 and CDR2 (germline): SGHRS, YFSETQ. The CDR3 length is 16 residues. V dropped 0 bases and J dropped 0 bases, with 10 bases sitting between them. CDR3 nucleotides: TGCGCCAGCAGCTTGGGAGGCGATGTCTCTGGAAACACCATATATTTT. Translation gives CASSLGGDVSGNTIYF. Combining the CDR3 with reference TRBV5-1 and TRBJ1-3 gives the whole variable domain KAGVTQTPRYLIKTRGQQVTLSCSPISGHRSVSWYQQTPGQGLQFLFEYFSETQRNKGNFPGRFSGRQFSNSRSEMNVSTLELGDSALYLCASSLGGDVSGNTIYFGEGSWLTVV.

The table lists this clone with a count of one. The V call is TRBV7-2, the J call TRBJ1-5; weak D call: TRBD1 (6 bases). Germline V gives CDR1 SGHTA, CDR2 FQGNSA. The CDR3 has 13 amino acids. V shed 5 bases and J shed 15 bases, with 20 bases lying between them. The CDR3 DNA reads as TGTGCCAGCAGCGAAAACCCGACAGGCCTGCTGCATTTT. Translated: CASSENPTGLLHF.

The rearrangement links TRBV3-1 (or the pseudogene TRBV3-2) to TRBJ2-2; TRBD2 aligns across 9 bases. Germline trimming cut 1 base from V and 3 bases from J; bases unmatched to any gene: 3. Germline V CDR1 and CDR2: LGHDT, YNNKEL (reference sequence). This CDR3 has 16 residues. The CDR3 region is CASSQGGRADTGELFF. The CDR3 DNA is TGTGCCAGCAGCCAAGGCGGGAGGGCCGACACCGGGGAGCTGTTTTTT.

The V call is TRBV28, the J call TRBJ1-2, with a tentative D call TRBD1 (6 bases). The V end was cut by 8 bases, the J end by 6 bases, with 25 bases between. The CDR3 totals 16 residues. Germline loops: CDR1 MDHEN, CDR2 SYDVKM. The CDR3 sequence is CASFSPDGGAWHGYTF. CDR3 DNA: TGTGCCAGCTTTTCGCCGGATGGGGGCGCATGGCATGGCTACACCTTC.

The genes are TRBV10-1 and TRBJ2-3, with a tentative D call TRBD2 (5 bases). This CDR3 contains 15 residues. Trimming removed 6 bases at V and 1 base at J, with 14 bases between. Germline V lookup: CDR1 WNHNN, CDR2 SYGVQD (reference sequence). The CDR3 is CASRARRHGTDTQYF. The DNA for the CDR3 is TGCGCCAGCAGGGCCCGGAGGCATGGCACAGATACGCAGTATTTT.

J is TRBJ2-1 and V is TRBV18; 13 nucleotides agree with TRBD2. Losses at the gene ends were 4 bases for V and 8 bases for J; bases not matched to a gene: 14. CDR3 length: 18 residues. CDR1 is KGHSH and CDR2 is LQKENI in the germline V gene. The CDR3 region is CASSLTQTGTSGNYEQFF. The CDR3 DNA reads TGTGCCAGCTCACTTACCCAAACCGGGACTAGCGGGAACTATGAGCAGTTCTTC.

This clone was detected a few times. The gene calls are TRBV2 and TRBJ1-5; no firm D call. CDR1 SNHLY and CDR2 FYNNEI come from the germline V gene. This CDR3 comprises 14 residues. V lost 2 bases and J lost 7, with 12 bases in between. The CDR3 coding sequence is TGTGCCAGCAGTGAAAGTCCGGGCCAGCAGCCCCAGCATTTT. It translates to CASSESPGQQPQHF.

This clone showed up just once. The CDR3 reads CATSSGYEQYF. CDR3 DNA sequence: TGTGCCACCTCCTCAGGCTACGAGCAGTACTTC. The genes are TRBV15 and TRBJ2-7, with no clear D. In germline, CDR1 is LNHNV, CDR2 YYDKDF (reference sequence). CDR3 length: 11 amino acids. V was pared by 8 bases and J by 3 bases, with 8 bases between.

J is TRBJ1-6 and V is TRBV6-6; D uncertain. The CDR3 contains 13 residues. Looked up from germline, CDR1 is MNHNY and CDR2 is SVGAGI (reference sequence). Trimming stripped 8 bases from V and 9 bases from J, with 14 bases between. The DNA for the CDR3 is TGTGCCAGCCACTCCCTGGACCGTTCACCCCTCCACTTT. It encodes CASHSLDRSPLHF.

This rearrangement joins TRBV18 to TRBJ2-6, with D possibly TRBD2 on 6 matching bases. This CDR3 has 17 residues. Trimming took off 1 base at V and 3 bases at J, with 13 bases between the two ends. Germline CDR1 and CDR2: KGHSH and LQKENI. CDR3 sequence: CASSPQEAGIGANVLTF. CDR3 sequence (DNA): TGTGCCAGCTCACCACAAGAGGCGGGAATTGGGGCCAACGTCCTGACTTTC.

The chain is built from TRBV9 and TRBJ2-3; 9 bases fit TRBD2. Germline trimming cut 5 bases from V and 6 bases from J; bases unmatched to any gene: 7. The CDR3 sequence is 14 residues long. The germline V gene has CDR1 SGDLS and CDR2 YYNGEE. The DNA of the CDR3 is TGTGCCAGCAGTACGGGACTAGCATTGGATACGCAGTATTTT. Its translation is CASSTGLALDTQYF.

The J gene is TRBJ1-2, the V gene TRBV27, with 7 positions matching TRBD1. The CDR3 extends over 16 amino acids. Germline-derived CDR1 and CDR2 are MNHEY and SMNVEV (reference sequence). The ends lost 2 bases at V and 4 bases at J; junction bases unmatched: 10. CDR3 amino acids: CASSLRPGGISYGYTF. In DNA form, the CDR3 reads TGTGCCAGCAGTTTACGCCCAGGGGGAATCAGCTATGGCTACACCTTC.

The chain recombines TRBV29-1 with TRBJ2-5; D is unresolved. Germline V gene data show CDR1 as SQVTM and CDR2 as ANQGSEA. CDR3 length equals 12 residues. Trimming shortened V by 4 bases and J by 4 bases, and 10 bases separated the two germline ends. CDR3 residues: CSVGRERETQYF. For the CDR3, the DNA is TGCAGCGTTGGTAGGGAAAGAGAGACCCAGTACTTC.

This clone appeared a single time. The V and J genes are TRBV6-4 and TRBJ2-1, with 7 nucleotides matching TRBD2. The CDR3 is made up of 15 amino acids. Germline assignment: CDR1 MRHNA and CDR2 SNTAGT. V shed 4 bases, J shed 8 bases, and the junction held 11 bases outside the gene matches. The CDR3 DNA reads as TGTGCCAGCAGTGTTGGTCCAGCGGGAAGGGATGAGCAGTTCTTC. Translated, it gives CASSVGPAGRDEQFF.

This chain joins TRBV6-4 and TRBJ2-7; 7 nucleotides align to TRBD2. Germline lookup yields CDR1 MRHNA and CDR2 SNTAGT. Trimming at V came to 6 bases and at J to 0 bases, leaving 5 bases not matched to a gene. CDR3 length: 14 residues. As DNA, the CDR3 is TGTGCCAGCAGCTCTAGCGGCTACTCCTACGAGCAGTACTTC. Protein sequence: CASSSSGYSYEQYF.